Listed here are 20 T cell receptor beta chains from one sample, sequenced in a study of cytomegalovirus exposure and HLA in healthy donors. The PCR contained 60 Vbeta and 13 Jbeta primers. The repertoire was sequenced with immunoSEQ multiplex PCR; TCRdb's copy has only in-frame clones and lacks some. Of roughly 120,000 clones listed, 70% to 85% were seen once; the top ten hold 9.5% to 13%. Sequencing was performed on PBMCs. The receptors were gathered from a woman aged 45 to 65 in good health and CMV-seropositive.

This chain joins TRBV18 and TRBJ2-1; 7 bases are a match to TRBD1. V was pared by 6 bases and J by 3 bases, with 5 bases of the junction left unmatched. Germline V gene sequence: CDR1 KGHSH, CDR2 LQKENI. The CDR3 runs 14 residues. The CDR3 loop is CASSYRDSYNEQFF. CDR3 nucleotides: TGTGCCAGCTCTTACCGGGACAGCTACAATGAGCAGTTCTTC. Variable domain in full (rest from reference TRBV18 and TRBJ2-1): NAGVMQNPRHLVRRRGQEARLRCSPMKGHSHVYWYRQLPEEGLKFMVYLQKENIIDESGMPKERFSAEFPKEGPSILRIQQVVRGDSAAYFCASSYRDSYNEQFFGPGTRLTVL.

The CDR3 DNA reads TGTGCCAGCAGTCAACAGGGTGGGGGCTACACCTTC. It translates to CASSQQGGGYTF. The chain couples TRBV6-5 to TRBJ1-2, with D possibly being TRBD1 (6 bases). The CDR3 is made up of 12 amino acids. CDR1 is MNHEY, CDR2 SVGAGI, per germline. Trimming took off 5 bases at V and 8 bases at J, with 12 bases between the two ends.

This clone was counted a few times. The J gene is TRBJ2-1, the V gene TRBV12-5; the D gene is possibly TRBD2 (5 bases). Germline CDR1 and CDR2: LGHNT and FRNRAP. CDR3 length equals 13 residues. The V gene lost 7 bases and the J gene lost 7 bases, with 14 bases spanning the gap. The CDR3 loop reads CASVSRGKNEQFF. The CDR3 DNA is TGTGCTAGTGTGAGTCGAGGGAAGAATGAGCAGTTCTTC.

The rearrangement joins TRBV7-9 to TRBJ2-5; D may be TRBD1 (6 bases). There are 14 residues in the CDR3. Trimming cost V 0 bases and J 5 bases, with 10 bases left between them. Per germline, CDR1 SEHNR and CDR2 FQNEAQ (reference sequence). The chain's CDR3 is CASSLAGGQETQYF. DNA for the CDR3: TGTGCCAGCAGCTTAGCAGGGGGTCAGGAGACCCAGTACTTC.

The chain links TRBV7-9 to TRBJ1-1; 8 bases agree with TRBD1. The germline gives CDR1 SEHNR, CDR2 FQNEAQ (reference sequence). The CDR3 totals 17 residues. V lost 5 bases to trimming and J lost 2 bases; unmatched junction nucleotides: 13. CDR3 region: CASSPPSAGGFNTEAFF. The CDR3 DNA is TGTGCCAGCAGCCCGCCTTCGGCAGGGGGCTTCAACACTGAAGCTTTCTTT.

The chain carries TRBV7-6 and TRBJ2-3; no clear D gene. Germline lookup yields CDR1 SGHVS and CDR2 FNYEAQ. Trimming cost V 4 bases and J 0 bases, with 11 bases left between them. The CDR3 is 15 amino acids. The DNA for the CDR3 is TGTGCCAGCAGCTCCCCCGGGTCTAGCACAGATACGCAGTATTTT. This encodes CASSSPGSSTDTQYF. The full variable domain, completed using reference TRBV7-6 and TRBJ2-3, is GAGVSQSPRYKVTKRGQDVALRCDPISGHVSLYWYRQALGQGPEFLTYFNYEAQQDKSGLPNDRFSAERPEGSISTLTIQRTEQRDSAMYRCASSSPGSSTDTQYFGPGTRLTVL.

The chain employs TRBV6-5 and TRBJ1-3; unclear D gene. From germline, CDR1 is MNHEY and CDR2 SVGAGI. Trimming left V 6 bases short and J 9 bases short, with 15 bases between. This CDR3 has 13 residues. As DNA, the CDR3 is TGTGCCAGCAGGACTGCCCAAGTTGGCACCATATATTTT. It translates to CASRTAQVGTIYF.

This chain uses TRBV23-1 with TRBJ1-3; D is unresolved. TRBV23-1 is flagged as an ORF with uncertain function. The CDR3 is 14 amino acids. Trimming shortened V by 3 bases and J by 0 bases, and 6 bases separated the two germline ends. CDR3 DNA sequence: TGCGCCAGCAGTCACCAGGTCTCTGGAAACACCATATATTTT. Translation: CASSHQVSGNTIYF.

The chain is built from TRBV7-3 and TRBJ1-3; 8 bases map to TRBD1. Per the germline V gene, CDR1 is SGHTA and CDR2 is FQGTGA. The CDR3 is made up of 19 amino acids. The V and J ends lost 0 bases and 0 bases, in that order; junction bases with no gene match: 10. The CDR3 nucleotides are TGTGCCAGCAGCTTAACGTTCTTGGGACAGGTTGACTCTGGAAACACCATATATTTT. Amino acid sequence: CASSLTFLGQVDSGNTIYF.

The rearrangement links TRBV7-2 to TRBJ1-2; 8 bases are shared with TRBD1. CDR1 and CDR2 (germline): SGHTA, FQGNSA. With V trimmed by 5 bases and J by 4 bases, 15 bases remained unmatched. The CDR3 has 17 amino acids. CDR3 residues: CASSPTAGRGLSYGYTF. CDR3 DNA sequence: TGTGCCAGCAGCCCTACCGCGGGCAGGGGGCTGAGCTATGGCTACACCTTC.

J is TRBJ1-1 and V is TRBV7-2; D not certain. Trimming shortened V by 5 bases and J by 0 bases, and 10 bases separated the two germline ends. This CDR3 has 14 residues. Germline V gives CDR1 SGHTA, CDR2 FQGNSA. CDR3 sequence: CASSTQFMNTEAFF. As DNA, the CDR3 is TGTGCCAGCAGCACACAGTTCATGAACACTGAAGCTTTCTTT.

This chain joins TRBV6-1 and TRBJ2-1, with D hard to call. The CDR3 has 15 residues. With 9 bases removed from V and 3 bases from J, the gap between germline ends came to 18 bases. CDR1 is MNHNS and CDR2 is SASEGT in the germline V gene. The DNA of the CDR3 is TGTGCCAGTCCCTCAGGCGCCAGCTTCTACAATGAGCAGTTCTTC. Translation gives CASPSGASFYNEQFF.

V and J are TRBV19 and TRBJ2-6; D unresolved. The ends were cut back, 7 bases at V and 4 bases at J, with 8 bases in the middle. This CDR3 has 13 amino acids. Germline values: CDR1 LNHDA, CDR2 SQIVND (reference sequence). In DNA, the CDR3 is TGTGCCAGTATCCTCTCGGGGGCCAACGTCCTGACTTTC. Protein sequence: CASILSGANVLTF.

The chain carries TRBV29-1 and TRBJ2-7, with D possibly matching TRBD2 (6 bases). CDR1 is SQVTM, CDR2 ANQGSEA, per germline. V lost 7 bases, J lost 0 bases, and 16 bases lay in between. The CDR3 runs 14 residues. The CDR3 reads CSGAGGEHSYEQYF. The CDR3 coding sequence is TGCAGCGGCGCGGGCGGGGAACACTCCTACGAGCAGTACTTC.

This clone appeared a single time. The rearrangement links TRBV7-9 to TRBJ2-3, with 12 bases matching TRBD2. Germline loops: CDR1 SEHNR, CDR2 FQNEAQ (reference sequence). V lost 5 bases, J lost 1 base, and 1 base stayed unmatched. This CDR3 comprises 15 residues. The CDR3 reads CASSRTSGGTDTQYF. The CDR3 DNA follows: TGTGCCAGCAGCCGGACTAGCGGGGGCACAGATACGCAGTATTTT.

The chain has TRBV5-4 and TRBJ2-5; 11 bases match TRBD1. Germline-derived CDR1 and CDR2 are SGHNT and YYREEE (reference sequence). Unmatched junction bases numbered 9, after V lost 3 bases and J lost 5 bases. The length of the CDR3 is 16 residues. The CDR3 bases are TGTGCCAGCAGCTCCGGGACAGGGGGGAAGTTTGAGACCCAGTACTTC. Its translation: CASSSGTGGKFETQYF.

The chain is built from TRBV28 and TRBJ1-1; no clear D. CDR3 length: 12 amino acids. CDR1 and CDR2 from the germline V gene are MDHEN and SYDVKM. Between the trimmed V and J ends, which lost 5 bases and 6 bases, there was a span of 10 bases. CDR3 in amino acids: CASSTLPAEAFF. CDR3 DNA sequence: TGTGCCAGCAGTACCCTTCCGGCTGAAGCTTTCTTT. Full variable domain (outside the CDR3, taken from reference TRBV28 and TRBJ1-1): DVKVTQSSRYLVKRTGEKVFLECVQDMDHENMFWYRQDPGLGLRLIYFSYDVKMKEKGDIPEGYSVSREKKERFSLILESASTNQTSMYLCASSTLPAEAFFGQGTRLTVV.

This clone was detected only a few times. This chain uses TRBV28 with TRBJ1-2, with 12 bases matching TRBD1. The CDR3 is 14 residues long. Germline CDR1 and CDR2: MDHEN and SYDVKM. Germline trimming cut 6 bases from V and 6 bases from J; bases unmatched to any gene: 5. DNA for the CDR3: TGTGCCAGCAGGGAGGGACAGGGGGCGAATGGCTACACCTTC. Residues: CASREGQGANGYTF.

V gene TRBV5-1 combines with J gene TRBJ2-7, with 7 bases aligning to TRBD2. V was pared by 0 bases and J by 2 bases, with 5 bases of the junction left unmatched. The CDR3 is made up of 15 amino acids. Looked up from germline, CDR1 is SGHRS and CDR2 is YFSETQ. CDR3 sequence reads: CASSLGLGGTYEQYF. The CDR3 coding sequence is TGCGCCAGCAGCTTGGGTCTGGGGGGGACCTACGAGCAGTACTTC.

The rearrangement links TRBV10-3 to TRBJ2-1; maybe TRBD2 (5 bases). The CDR3 runs 14 residues. V was cut by 7 bases and J by 13 bases, with 23 bases left in between. Looked up from germline, CDR1 is ENHRY and CDR2 is SYGVKD. CDR3 amino acids: CAITEDQGSREQFF. The CDR3 bases are TGTGCCATCACCGAAGATCAAGGTTCTCGGGAACAGTTCTTC.